This TCR beta chain was profiled in a study of T cell responses to AZD1222 COVID-19 vaccine. Of note for this clone: Its antigen is not identified.

The CDR3 extends over 15 amino acids. V shed 5 bases, J shed 8 bases, and the junction held 13 bases outside the gene matches. Germline V CDR1 and CDR2: SNHLY, FYNNEI. The table came from immunoSEQ multiplex PCR; TCRdb's copy has only in-frame clones and leaves some out. The table records 200,000 or so clones, 85% to 90% of them present only once. Study-wide results and caveats: A rise in Spike-specific TCR breadth and depth followed two AZD1222 doses. In a largely white British group with more females than males, clonal diversity was possibly underestimated. It was only a handful of AZD1222 recipients who were seropositive at baseline. There were repertoire samples only from the period after the peak T cell response.

The V and J genes are TRBV2 and TRBJ2-3, with TRBD2 identical over 7 bases. The sequenced sample was peripheral blood, obtained on day 0 of MenACWY control vaccination. This TCR came from an adult in good health. The CDR3 DNA is TGTGCCAGCAGTATAGACAGCCGCGGGGGAGCTACGCAGTATTTT. Translation gives CASSIDSRGGATQYF.